A single sample gave rise to the 32 T cell receptor beta chains below, sequenced in a study of lymphopenia after photon versus proton radiotherapy. Method: immunoSEQ multiplex PCR; TCRdb's copy keeps in-frame clones and lacks some. The sample contains more than 80,000 clones, around four fifths of which appear only once. The specimen was peripheral blood, collected from a patient treated with proton-based radiotherapy. Receptor source: a man aged 55-75 years with pancreatic cancer.

This clone was observed a single time. The rearrangement uses TRBV6-5 and TRBJ2-7; the D gene is possibly TRBD2 (6 bases). The germline V gene encodes CDR1 MNHEY and CDR2 SVGAGI. V lost 0 bases to trimming and J lost 3 bases, with 15 bases between them. This CDR3 contains 16 residues. As DNA, the CDR3 is TGTGCCAGCAGTTACTCAAGGAGGGTCGGCTACTACGAGCAGTACTTC. Residues: CASSYSRRVGYYEQYF.

The chain combines TRBV19 with TRBJ2-3; TRBD2 is a possible D gene (5 bases). Per the germline V gene, CDR1 is LNHDA and CDR2 is SQIVND (reference sequence). The CDR3 totals 14 residues. The ends were cut back, 5 bases at V and 4 bases at J, with 13 bases in the middle. Here the CDR3 DNA reads TGTGCCAGTAGTCCCCGCCCGGGGTCAGATACGCAGTATTTT. This codes for CASSPRPGSDTQYF.

This clone was seen just once. The J gene is TRBJ1-2, the V gene TRBV7-2; TRBD1 matches at 9 bases. The CDR3 covers 16 residues. After removal of 2 bases from V and 8 bases from J, the junction contained 12 bases not matched to a gene. From germline, CDR1 is SGHTA and CDR2 FQGNSA. CDR3 coding DNA: TGTGCCAGCAGCTTACAACAGGGGGCCCTCATGGGGGGCTACACCTTC. Protein: CASSLQQGALMGGYTF.

V usage is TRBV11-2 and J usage is TRBJ2-1; D not resolved. Trimming cost V 1 base and J 8 bases, with 15 bases left between them. This CDR3 has 15 residues. Germline V lookup: CDR1 SGHAT, CDR2 FQNNGV. CDR3 amino acids: CASSLVHTRVDEQFF. CDR3 in DNA: TGTGCCAGCAGCTTAGTGCACACTCGGGTCGATGAGCAGTTCTTC.

The chain combines TRBV5-1 with TRBJ2-2; 10 bases align to TRBD1. Germline CDR1 reads SGHRS; CDR2 reads YFSETQ. V trimming: 0 bases; J trimming: 6 bases; junction bases outside the gene matches: 8. CDR3 size: 17 residues. CDR3: CASSLGWDRGAPGELFF. The CDR3 region has the DNA TGCGCCAGCAGCTTGGGTTGGGACAGGGGCGCTCCCGGGGAGCTGTTTTTT.

The chain employs TRBV19 and TRBJ2-7, with D maybe TRBD1 (6 bases). Germline assignment: CDR1 LNHDA and CDR2 SQIVND (reference sequence). The CDR3 spans 11 residues. Deletions cut 8 bases from V and 4 bases from J, with 9 bases between. In DNA form, the CDR3 reads TGTGCCAGTTCCCAGGGGTACGAGCAGTACTTC. This sequence encodes CASSQGYEQYF.

This clone occurred a few times. J is TRBJ1-3 and V is TRBV30; unclear D gene. This CDR3 is 13 amino acids long. The V gene's germline CDR1 is GTSNPN and CDR2 SVGIG (reference sequence). With 1 base removed from V and 4 bases from J, the gap between germline ends came to 8 bases. The CDR3 bases are TGTGCCTGGAGTGCTTTTGCCGGAAACACCATATATTTT. This encodes CAWSAFAGNTIYF.

This chain uses TRBV5-1 with TRBJ2-3; no firm D call. This CDR3 comprises 15 residues. With 4 bases removed from V and 7 bases from J, the gap between germline ends came to 19 bases. CDR1 and CDR2 from the germline V gene are SGHRS and YFSETQ. The CDR3 loop reads CASSLDPGIINTQYF. The CDR3 bases are TGCGCCAGCAGCCTGGACCCCGGAATCATCAATACGCAGTATTTT.

The V call is TRBV21-1, the J call TRBJ2-1. TRBV21-1 has pseudogene status. The CDR3 length is 15 residues. CDR3 nucleotide sequence: TGTGCCAGCAGCAAAGCCGTTCCCAAGATCAATGAGCAGTTCTTC. Protein: CASSKAVPKINEQFF.

This clone was found once. The J gene is TRBJ2-5, the V gene TRBV10-1; 8 nucleotides match TRBD1. Per the germline V gene, CDR1 is WNHNN and CDR2 is SYGVQD (reference sequence). The CDR3 has 15 amino acids. With 5 bases clipped from V and 4 bases from J, the junction kept 9 bases outside the gene matches. The CDR3 reads CASSLGQGPGETQYF. The CDR3 bases are TGCGCCAGCAGTCTTGGACAGGGCCCGGGAGAGACCCAGTACTTC.

The chain carries TRBV7-2 and TRBJ1-2; TRBD1 might be the D (5 bases). V gave up 5 bases and J gave up 4 bases, with 17 bases separating them. The CDR3 length is 15 residues. CDR1 is SGHTA, CDR2 FQGNSA, per germline. The CDR3 loop reads CASSPAQTGTYGYTF. In DNA form, the CDR3 reads TGTGCCAGCAGCCCCGCCCAGACGGGGACCTATGGCTACACCTTC.

The chain carries TRBV4-2 and TRBJ2-5; TRBD2 aligns across 9 bases. J gave up 4 bases and V 4 bases, and 10 bases lay outside the gene matches. This CDR3 region has 16 residues. Germline V gene data show CDR1 as LGHNA and CDR2 as YNFKEQ. As DNA, the CDR3 is TGTGCCAGCAGCCCCCTCGGAGCGGGAGGTTCAGAGACCCAGTACTTC. It encodes CASSPLGAGGSETQYF.

The V and J genes are TRBV9 and TRBJ2-5, with 7 positions matching TRBD1. Germline lookup yields CDR1 SGDLS and CDR2 YYNGEE. This CDR3 contains 14 residues. V was clipped by 4 bases and J by 9 bases; unmatched bases: 12. The CDR3 protein is CASSPGVGTVAQYF. The CDR3 DNA reads as TGTGCCAGCAGCCCCGGGGTCGGGACAGTGGCCCAGTACTTC.

The chain employs TRBV27 and TRBJ2-3; D may be TRBD1 (6 bases). The ends were cut back, 4 bases at V and 1 base at J, with 18 bases in the middle. Germline CDR1 is MNHEY and CDR2 is SMNVEV (reference sequence). This CDR3 contains 17 residues. The CDR3 sequence is CASSSLLSPGGTDTQYF. In DNA form, the CDR3 reads TGTGCCAGCAGTTCATTACTTTCCCCAGGGGGCACAGATACGCAGTATTTT.

This clone turned up a few times. CDR3: CASSLARLNTGELFF. CDR3 bases: TGTGCCAGCAGCTTGGCTCGGCTGAACACCGGGGAGCTGTTTTTT. The chain links TRBV5-4 to TRBJ2-2; no clear D gene. The germline CDR1 and CDR2 sequences are SGHNT and YYREEE (reference sequence). This CDR3 contains 15 residues. V dropped 0 bases and J dropped 1 base, with 7 bases sitting between them.

The chain uses TRBV5-1 and TRBJ2-5; possibly TRBD1 or TRBD2 for D (5 bases each). The germline V gene has CDR1 SGHRS and CDR2 YFSETQ. Trimming removed 0 bases at V and 1 base at J, with 16 bases between. The CDR3 spans 17 residues. CDR3 region: CASSLAFPVGPQETQYF. CDR3 bases: TGCGCCAGCAGCTTGGCCTTTCCTGTGGGACCCCAAGAGACCCAGTACTTC.

Only one count was recorded for this clone. The chain is built from TRBV11-3 and TRBJ2-5, with D hard to call. The CDR3 length is 13 residues. Between the trimmed V and J ends, which lost 1 base and 7 bases, there was a span of 10 bases. In germline, CDR1 is SGHNT, CDR2 YENEEA. The DNA for the CDR3 is TGTGCCAGCAGCTTAGCTGCCTCAGGGACCCAGTACTTC. Amino acids: CASSLAASGTQYF.

This chain connects TRBV28 to TRBJ2-1, with 7 bases aligning to TRBD2. Germline-derived CDR1 and CDR2 are MDHEN and SYDVKM. The CDR3 has 14 residues. V gave up 7 bases and J gave up 4 bases; unmatched junction bases: 7. CDR3 DNA: TGTGCCAGCATTCGAGCGGGAAATTACAATGAGCAGTTCTTC. Protein sequence: CASIRAGNYNEQFF. The variable domain in full, with the rest retrieved from reference TRBV28 and TRBJ2-1, is DVKVTQSSRYLVKRTGEKVFLECVQDMDHENMFWYRQDPGLGLRLIYFSYDVKMKEKGDIPEGYSVSREKKERFSLILESASTNQTSMYLCASIRAGNYNEQFFGPGTRLTVL.

This chain uses TRBV10-3 with TRBJ2-1; TRBD2 matches 15 bases. The V gene end was trimmed by 10 bases and the J gene end by 9 bases; junction bases not matched to a gene: 7. Germline V lookup: CDR1 ENHRY, CDR2 SYGVKD. This CDR3 is built from 14 residues. In nucleotides, the CDR3 is TGTGCCACCGAGGGGGGACTAGCGGGAGGTGAGCAGTTCTTC. This codes for CATEGGLAGGEQFF.

This clone occurred once. Other DNA sequences in this specimen translate into the identical CDR3. The V gene is TRBV28, the J gene TRBJ1-1; D ambiguous. CDR3 size: 14 residues. CDR1 and CDR2 (germline): MDHEN, SYDVKM. The V gene lost 4 bases and the J gene lost 1 base, with 10 bases spanning the gap. As DNA, the CDR3 is TGTGCCAGCAGTTCCGGACTCCCGAACACTGAAGCTTTCTTT. Translation: CASSSGLPNTEAFF.

Note on this clone: Other DNA sequences of this sample code for an identical CDR3. The rearrangement joins TRBV6-6 to TRBJ2-7; D is undetermined. V dropped 2 bases and J dropped 3 bases, with 5 bases sitting between them. The CDR3 is 12 amino acids. Germline assignment: CDR1 MNHNY and CDR2 SVGAGI (reference sequence). This chain's CDR3 is CASSYPGYEQYF. CDR3 sequence (DNA): TGTGCCAGCAGTTACCCAGGCTACGAGCAGTACTTC.

V is TRBV19 and J is TRBJ2-7, with D perhaps assigned TRBD1 or TRBD2 (5 bases each). This CDR3 comprises 14 residues. Germline V gene lookup returns CDR1 LNHDA and CDR2 SQIVND (reference sequence). V was pared by 3 bases and J by 0 bases, with 9 bases between. CDR3 loop: CASSITGASYEQYF. In nucleotides, the CDR3 is TGTGCCAGTAGTATTACCGGGGCCTCCTACGAGCAGTACTTC.

The chain couples TRBV4-1 to TRBJ2-7, with D unclear. Germline V gene data show CDR1 as MGHRA and CDR2 as YSYEKL. V dropped 4 bases and J dropped 2 bases, with 15 bases sitting between them. The CDR3 covers 15 residues. The CDR3 sequence is CASSPNPGGTYEQYF. The CDR3 coding sequence is TGCGCCAGCAGCCCCAACCCCGGTGGGACCTACGAGCAGTACTTC.

The CDR3 sequence is CASSLVLAIYEQYF. Here the CDR3 DNA reads TGTGCCAGCAGTTTGGTCCTAGCGATCTACGAGCAGTACTTC. This rearrangement joins TRBV28 to TRBJ2-7; possibly TRBD2 for D (6 bases). Trimming removed 3 bases from V and 3 bases from J, with 12 bases in between. This CDR3 is 14 amino acids long. In germline, CDR1 is MDHEN, CDR2 SYDVKM.

The chain links TRBV14 to TRBJ2-3, with a possible D match to TRBD1 (5 bases). Germline CDR1 and CDR2: SGHDN and FVKESK. With 0 bases removed from V and 5 bases from J, the gap between germline ends came to 18 bases. CDR3 size: 17 residues. The CDR3 spells CASSQDGKGYGGDTQYF. The CDR3 DNA sequence: TGTGCCAGCAGCCAAGATGGTAAGGGGTACGGCGGAGATACGCAGTATTTT.

This chain joins TRBV11-3 and TRBJ2-1, with D unresolved. Germline V gene data show CDR1 as SGHNT and CDR2 as YENEEA. The CDR3 extends over 15 amino acids. Trimming stripped 3 bases from V and 6 bases from J, with 15 bases between. The CDR3, as DNA: TGTGCCAGCAGCTTGCATCCAATTAGTGCCAATGAGCAGTTCTTC. This gives the protein CASSLHPISANEQFF. Supplemented by reference TRBV11-3 and TRBJ2-1, the full variable domain reads EAGVVQSPRYKIIEKKQPVAFWCNPISGHNTLYWYLQNLGQGPELLIRYENEEAVDDSQLPKDRFSAERLKGVDSTLKIQPAELGDSAVYLCASSLHPISANEQFFGPGTRLTVL.

The chain employs TRBV2 and TRBJ2-2; 7 bases are a match to TRBD1. CDR1 and CDR2 from the germline V gene are SNHLY and FYNNEI. The CDR3 is made up of 15 amino acids. The trim removed 6 bases at V and 1 base at J, leaving 5 bases unmatched. The CDR3 region is CASRRGQVNTGELFF. The DNA of the CDR3 is TGTGCCAGCAGGCGTGGACAGGTGAACACCGGGGAGCTGTTTTTT.

This clone has just a few counts. J is TRBJ2-1 and V is TRBV25-1; D gene uncertain. The V gene's germline CDR1 is MGHDK and CDR2 SYGVNS. This CDR3 has 14 amino acids. Trimming took 6 bases from V and 0 from J, leaving 9 bases between them. The CDR3: CASSRWSSYNEQFF. The CDR3 DNA reads as TGTGCCAGCAGCAGGTGGAGCTCCTACAATGAGCAGTTCTTC.

The sample holds a few counts of this clone. This chain uses TRBV6-6 with TRBJ1-1, with TRBD1 matching over 7 bases. With V trimmed by 5 bases and J by 4 bases, 10 bases remained unmatched. Germline V lookup: CDR1 MNHNY, CDR2 SVGAGI (reference sequence). This CDR3 spans 15 amino acids. The CDR3 loop reads CASSPTRGMSTEAFF. The CDR3 region has the DNA TGTGCCAGCAGTCCTACCAGGGGGATGTCCACTGAAGCTTTCTTT.

The rearrangement joins TRBV11-2 to TRBJ1-1; 8 nucleotides agree with TRBD1. The CDR3 has 11 residues. Germline V gene data show CDR1 as SGHAT and CDR2 as FQNNGV. The J segment lost 10 bases and the V segment lost 6 bases, leaving 4 bases of the junction unmatched. In DNA form, the CDR3 reads TGTGCCAGCAGAGCCGGACAGGGAGCTTTCTTT. Translated: CASRAGQGAFF. Full variable domain (outside the CDR3, taken from reference TRBV11-2 and TRBJ1-1): EAGVAQSPRYKIIEKRQSVAFWCNPISGHATLYWYQQILGQGPKLLIQFQNNGVVDDSQLPKDRFSAERLKGVDSTLKIQPAKLEDSAVYLCASRAGQGAFFGQGTRLTVV.

The rearrangement joins TRBV30 to TRBJ1-5; D is unclear. CDR3 length equals 14 residues. The germline gives CDR1 GTSNPN, CDR2 SVGIG (reference sequence). Trimming shortened V by 0 bases and J by 3 bases, and 9 bases separated the two germline ends. Written as DNA, the CDR3 is TGTGCCTGGAGTGTAGATAGGTTCAATCAGCCCCAGCATTTT. Amino acids: CAWSVDRFNQPQHF.

As concerns this clone: The sample contains more than one DNA sequence encoding this CDR3. The rearrangement joins TRBV11-3 to TRBJ2-3; no firm D call. Germline CDR1 SGHNT, CDR2 YENEEA. Trimming stripped 2 bases from V and 2 bases from J, with 2 bases between. The CDR3 is 12 amino acids. CDR3 residues: CASSLSTDTQYF. The DNA of the CDR3 is TGTGCCAGCAGCTTATCCACAGATACGCAGTATTTT.